Listed here are 5 T cell receptor beta chains from one sample, sequenced in a study of cytomegalovirus exposure and HLA in healthy donors. The PCR employed 60 Vbeta primers together with 13 Jbeta primers. Clones were sequenced by immunoSEQ multiplex PCR, and TCRdb holds only the in-frame ones, with some missing. The sample holds about 99,000 clones, roughly a tenth seen once. Sequenced material: PBMCs. These receptors were taken from a middle-aged man in good health and CMV-seropositive.

This clone was picked up a small number of times. The chain recombines TRBV29-1 with TRBJ2-3; 12 bases map to TRBD2. Losses at the gene ends were 6 bases for V and 0 bases for J; bases not matched to a gene: 10. Germline V lookup: CDR1 SQVTM, CDR2 ANQGSEA. The CDR3 consists of 17 residues. The CDR3 is CSVQATSGRRSTDTQYF. The CDR3 DNA reads TGCAGCGTCCAAGCAACTAGCGGGAGGAGGAGCACAGATACGCAGTATTTT.

In this sample, this clone turned up a few times. The chain carries TRBV7-2 and TRBJ1-5; tentatively, D is TRBD1 (5 bases). The CDR3 is made up of 15 amino acids. Trimming shortened V by 2 bases and J by 6 bases, and 14 bases separated the two germline ends. The germline gives CDR1 SGHTA, CDR2 FQGNSA. The DNA for the CDR3 is TGTGCCAGCAGCTTATACCGGGACTCCGGTCAGCCCCAGCATTTT. Its protein is CASSLYRDSGQPQHF.

The chain carries TRBV9 and TRBJ2-5; 7 bases fit TRBD1. The CDR3 has 15 amino acids. The J segment lost 2 bases and the V segment lost 4 bases, leaving 8 bases of the junction unmatched. Germline values: CDR1 SGDLS, CDR2 YYNGEE. CDR3 coding DNA: TGTGCCAGCAGCTTAGGGGGCGGCGGTCAAGAGACCCAGTACTTC. It is translated as CASSLGGGGQETQYF.

This sequence joins TRBV11-3 and TRBJ2-7; the match to TRBD1 covers 7 bases. Germline V lookup: CDR1 SGHNT, CDR2 YENEEA. With V trimmed by 5 bases and J by 6 bases, 7 bases remained unmatched. The CDR3 covers 13 residues. The CDR3 DNA sequence: TGTGCCAGCAGCCAAACCTACAGGGGCGAGCAGTACTTC. Its protein product is CASSQTYRGEQYF. Full variable domain (missing parts from reference TRBV11-3 and TRBJ2-7): EAGVVQSPRYKIIEKKQPVAFWCNPISGHNTLYWYLQNLGQGPELLIRYENEEAVDDSQLPKDRFSAERLKGVDSTLKIQPAELGDSAVYLCASSQTYRGEQYFGPGTRLTVT.

The chain recombines TRBV5-1 with TRBJ2-5; 9 nucleotides agree with TRBD2. This CDR3 has 19 residues. Germline loops: CDR1 SGHRS, CDR2 YFSETQ. With V trimmed by 0 bases and J by 6 bases, 18 bases remained unmatched. CDR3 protein: CASSLGVTSGPEKVKTQYF. CDR3 DNA: TGCGCCAGCAGCTTGGGGGTGACTAGCGGACCCGAGAAGGTAAAGACCCAGTACTTC.